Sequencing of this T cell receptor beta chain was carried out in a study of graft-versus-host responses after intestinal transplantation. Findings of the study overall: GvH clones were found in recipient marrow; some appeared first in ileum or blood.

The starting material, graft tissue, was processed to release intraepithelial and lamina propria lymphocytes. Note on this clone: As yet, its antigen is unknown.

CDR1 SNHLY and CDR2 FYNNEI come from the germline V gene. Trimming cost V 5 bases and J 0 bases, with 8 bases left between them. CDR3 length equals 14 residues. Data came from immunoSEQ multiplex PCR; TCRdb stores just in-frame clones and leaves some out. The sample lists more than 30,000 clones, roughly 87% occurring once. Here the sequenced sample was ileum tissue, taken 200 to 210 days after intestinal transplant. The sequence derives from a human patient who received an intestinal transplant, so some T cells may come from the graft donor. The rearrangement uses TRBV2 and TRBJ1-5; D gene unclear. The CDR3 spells CASSKEGSNQPQHF. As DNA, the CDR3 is TGTGCCAGCAGTAAAGAAGGTAGCAATCAGCCCCAGCATTTT.